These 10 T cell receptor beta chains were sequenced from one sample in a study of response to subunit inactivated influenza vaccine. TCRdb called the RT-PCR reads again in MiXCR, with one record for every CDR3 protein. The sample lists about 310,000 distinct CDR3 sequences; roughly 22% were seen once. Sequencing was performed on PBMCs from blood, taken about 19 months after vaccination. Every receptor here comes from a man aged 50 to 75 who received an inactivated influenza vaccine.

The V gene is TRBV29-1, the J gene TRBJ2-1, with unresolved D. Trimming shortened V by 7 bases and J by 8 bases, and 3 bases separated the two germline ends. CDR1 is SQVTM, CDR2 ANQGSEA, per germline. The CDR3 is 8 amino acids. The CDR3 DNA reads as TGCAGCGCGGATGAGCAGTTCTTC. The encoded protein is CSADEQFF.

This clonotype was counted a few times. CDR3 DNA: TGTGCCAGCAGTTACCCTCGGACGGCTCAGAACACTGAAGCTTTCTTT. Translated: CASSYPRTAQNTEAFF. The V and J genes are TRBV6-5 and TRBJ1-1, with D hard to call. The V gene lost 2 bases and the J gene lost 1 base, with 14 bases spanning the gap. This CDR3 is built from 16 residues. Germline-derived CDR1 and CDR2 are MNHEY and SVGAGI.

The CDR3 DNA reads as TGCAGTGCTAGCGCTCGTACCGGGACAATTTACGAGCAGTACTTC. Its protein product is CSASARTGTIYEQYF. The rearrangement uses TRBV20-1 and TRBJ2-7, with D perhaps matching TRBD1 (6 bases). Germline CDR1 is DFQATT and CDR2 is SNEGSKA (reference sequence). The V and J ends lost 3 bases and 4 bases respectively, with 19 bases between them. This CDR3 has 15 amino acids.

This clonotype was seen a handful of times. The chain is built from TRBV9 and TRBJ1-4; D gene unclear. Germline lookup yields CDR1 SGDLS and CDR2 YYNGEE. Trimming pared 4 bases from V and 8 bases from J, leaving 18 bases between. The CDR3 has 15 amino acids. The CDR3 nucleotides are TGTGCCAGCAGCCATGACACAGCCAATGGGGAAAAACTGTTTTTT. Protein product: CASSHDTANGEKLFF.

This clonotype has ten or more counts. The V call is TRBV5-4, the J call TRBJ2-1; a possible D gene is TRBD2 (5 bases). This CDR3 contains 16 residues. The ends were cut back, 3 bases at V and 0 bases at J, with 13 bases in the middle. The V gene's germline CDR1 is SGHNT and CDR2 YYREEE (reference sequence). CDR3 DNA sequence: TGTGCCAGCAGCTACGAGCGGTTAAGCTCCTACAATGAGCAGTTCTTC. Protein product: CASSYERLSSYNEQFF.

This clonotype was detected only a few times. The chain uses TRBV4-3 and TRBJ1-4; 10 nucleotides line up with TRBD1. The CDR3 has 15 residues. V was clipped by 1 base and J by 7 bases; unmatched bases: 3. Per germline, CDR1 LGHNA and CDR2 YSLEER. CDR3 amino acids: CASSQATGGREKLFF. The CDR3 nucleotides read TGCGCCAGCAGCCAAGCGACAGGGGGCCGTGAAAAACTGTTTTTT.

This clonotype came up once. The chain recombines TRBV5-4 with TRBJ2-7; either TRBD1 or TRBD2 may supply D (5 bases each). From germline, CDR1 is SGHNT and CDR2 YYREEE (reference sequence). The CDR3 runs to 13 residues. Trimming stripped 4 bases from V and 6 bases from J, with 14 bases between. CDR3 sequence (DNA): TGTGCCAGCAGCAGGGGACCGGCGATCGAGCAGTACTTC. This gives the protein CASSRGPAIEQYF.

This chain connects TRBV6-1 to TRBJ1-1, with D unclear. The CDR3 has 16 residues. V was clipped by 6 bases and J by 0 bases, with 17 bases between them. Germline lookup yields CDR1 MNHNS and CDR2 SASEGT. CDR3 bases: TGTGCCAGCAGCCTATCCTTTCGGCGGATGAACACTGAAGCTTTCTTT. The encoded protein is CASSLSFRRMNTEAFF.

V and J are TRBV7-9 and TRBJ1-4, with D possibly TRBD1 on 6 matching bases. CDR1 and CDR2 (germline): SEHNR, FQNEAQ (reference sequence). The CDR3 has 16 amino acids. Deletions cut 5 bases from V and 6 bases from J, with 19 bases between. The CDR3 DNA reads TGTGCCAGCAGCCCCCTCCCCGGCAGGGGCCATGAAAAACTGTTTTTT. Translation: CASSPLPGRGHEKLFF.

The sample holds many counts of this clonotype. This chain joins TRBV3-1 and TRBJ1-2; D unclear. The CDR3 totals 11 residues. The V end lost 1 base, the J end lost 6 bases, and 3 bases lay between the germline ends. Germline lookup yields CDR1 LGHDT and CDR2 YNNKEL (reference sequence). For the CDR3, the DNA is TGTGCCAGCAGCCAAGGTCATGGCTACACCTTC. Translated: CASSQGHGYTF.